This passage covers 12 T cell receptor beta chains from one sample sequenced in a study of T cells in localized non-small cell lung cancer. TCRdb's copy holds only in-frame clones and misses some; the assay was immunoSEQ multiplex PCR. The data contain fewer than 60,000 clones, over 80% of them singletons. Sequenced here: peripheral blood, sampled before any cancer treatment. Every receptor here comes from a female donor older than 55 with stage II squamous cell lung carcinoma.

The chain couples TRBV25-1 to TRBJ1-4; the D gene is possibly TRBD1 (6 bases). V lost 3 bases and J 8 bases, leaving 13 bases between the germline ends. The CDR3 has 14 amino acids. Germline V gene data show CDR1 as MGHDK and CDR2 as SYGVNS. CDR3 DNA: TGTGCCAGCAGTGAGGGGGGGGCGGGGGAAAAACTGTTTTTT. Residues: CASSEGGAGEKLFF.

This chain connects TRBV19 to TRBJ2-7; TRBD1 matches at 8 bases. In germline, CDR1 is LNHDA, CDR2 SQIVND (reference sequence). This CDR3 region has 14 residues. J lost 3 bases, V lost 4 bases, and 5 bases had no gene match. DNA for the CDR3: TGTGCCAGTAGTAGCAGGGGGCGCTTCTACGAGCAGTACTTC. Its protein product is CASSSRGRFYEQYF.

As for this clone: A junction boundary mismatches the germline segment, possibly from a read error. The V gene is TRBV19, the J gene TRBJ2-7; 12 positions match TRBD1. From germline, CDR1 is LNHDA and CDR2 SQIVND (reference sequence). The CDR3 loop spans 16 amino acids. The CDR3 sequence: CASSISGTGGVYEQYF. The CDR3 DNA reads as TGTGCCAGCAGTATTTCCGGGACAGGGGGCGTCTACGAGCAGTACTTC.

The V call is TRBV7-9, the J call TRBJ1-6; a weak D match, TRBD1 (6 bases). Per the germline V gene, CDR1 is SEHNR and CDR2 is FQNEAQ (reference sequence). The ends were cut back, 4 bases at V and 9 bases at J, with 19 bases in the middle. The CDR3 runs 16 residues. The CDR3 region is CASSSTPTGWTSPLHF. Written as DNA, the CDR3 is TGTGCCAGCAGCTCAACCCCCACAGGGTGGACTTCACCCCTCCACTTT.

This chain connects TRBV7-2 to TRBJ1-1; a possible D gene is TRBD1 (5 bases). Per the germline V gene, CDR1 is SGHTA and CDR2 is FQGNSA. V was shortened by 5 bases and J by 3 bases, with 19 bases between the two germline ends. The CDR3 sequence is 16 residues long. The CDR3 DNA follows: TGTGCCAGCAGCCCTCAAGGGGCGGCCCTGCACACTGAAGCTTTCTTT. Translating it yields CASSPQGAALHTEAFF.

This CDR3 is CASSRETVNTGELFF. The CDR3 coding sequence is TGTGCCAGCAGTCGCGAGACAGTGAACACCGGGGAGCTGTTTTTT. The chain uses TRBV16 and TRBJ2-2; D perhaps matches TRBD1 (5 bases). Germline CDR1 KGHSY, CDR2 FQNENV. This CDR3 region has 15 residues. The V and J ends lost 6 bases and 1 base respectively, with 12 bases between them. Combining the CDR3 with reference TRBV16 and TRBJ2-2 gives the whole variable domain GEEVAQTPKHLVRGEGQKAKLYCAPIKGHSYVFWYQQVLKNEFKFLISFQNENVFDETGMPKERFSAKCLPNSPCSLEIQATKLEDSAVYFCASSRETVNTGELFFGEGSRLTVL.

The J gene is TRBJ2-7, the V gene TRBV28, with D tentatively TRBD2 (6 bases). V was trimmed by 5 bases and J by 3 bases, leaving 11 bases between them. The CDR3 is 13 residues long. Germline CDR1 is MDHEN and CDR2 is SYDVKM. The CDR3 loop is CASSIPGGYEQYF. Here the CDR3 DNA reads TGTGCCAGCAGTATCCCCGGGGGCTACGAGCAGTACTTC.

The rearrangement uses TRBV7-9 and TRBJ1-1; the D is unclear. With 5 bases removed from V and 4 bases from J, the gap between germline ends came to 14 bases. The CDR3 is made up of 14 amino acids. Germline CDR1 and CDR2: SEHNR and FQNEAQ (reference sequence). CDR3 DNA: TGTGCCAGCAGCATATCTAAATCCCCCACTGAAGCTTTCTTT. As protein: CASSISKSPTEAFF.

This sequence joins TRBV6-6 and TRBJ2-3; TRBD1 aligns across 7 bases. The CDR3 contains 14 residues. Trimming cost V 7 bases and J 2 bases; bases outside gene matches: 6. Germline values: CDR1 MNHNY, CDR2 SVGAGI (reference sequence). Here the CDR3 reads CASNWDSSTDTQYF. CDR3 DNA: TGTGCCAGCAACTGGGACAGCTCCACAGATACGCAGTATTTT.

CDR3: CASSLFTLQPFF. The CDR3 nucleotides read TGTGCCAGCAGCTTATTCACTCTGCAACCCTTCTTC. The chain recombines TRBV7-3 with TRBJ2-1; D is unclear. The CDR3 sequence is 12 residues long. Germline V gene lookup returns CDR1 SGHTA and CDR2 FQGTGA. Trimming pared 2 bases from V and 16 bases from J, leaving 15 bases between.

The chain links TRBV18 to TRBJ1-4, with 7 nucleotides matching TRBD1. Germline V CDR1 and CDR2: KGHSH, LQKENI. CDR3 size: 14 residues. V lost 3 bases and J lost 7; bases outside the gene matches: 5. CDR3 DNA sequence: TGTGCCAGCTCACCGACAGGGAGGAGTGAAAAACTGTTTTTT. Protein: CASSPTGRSEKLFF.

The genes are TRBV7-4 and TRBJ1-4; D may be TRBD1 (5 bases). V shed 7 bases and J shed 8 bases, with 14 bases lying between them. CDR1 and CDR2 (germline): SGHVT, SQSDAQ. The CDR3 contains 13 residues. The CDR3, as DNA: TGTGCCAGCAATCGTAGGGGAGAGGAAAAACTGTTTTTT. This codes for CASNRRGEEKLFF.